The sequence of this T cell receptor beta chain was determined in a study of pediatric ulcerative colitis (dated by TCRdb to between 2017 and 2020). For the wider study: Pancolitis was present in roughly seven ulcerative colitis patients and left-sided colitis in two, and histology consistent with ulcerative colitis was found in all of these patients. From under 10 newly diagnosed, treatment-naive pediatric ulcerative colitis patients and a few non-IBD control children, paired blood and rectal samples were collected. By Pediatric Ulcerative Colitis Activity Index, a couple of patients had mild disease, several had moderate disease and three had acute severe colitis.

In the case of this clone: Its antigen is currently not known. No base quality information exists; no much larger clone differs at one position.

During colonoscopy, one to two pinch biopsies were obtained from the rectum for research purposes. Before the diagnostic colonoscopy, none of the ulcerative colitis patients had been given immunosuppressive medication. Rectal biopsies were digested with proteinase K before DNA isolation. The Wizard kit (Promega) was used to extract genomic DNA from both blood and intestinal samples. Results and caveats for the whole study, not just this receptor: Two rectal CDR3 clonotypes were present in all ulcerative colitis patients and in none of the controls. With only a handful of individuals, the healthy control group was small. Repertoires were derived from total lymphocyte DNA, so rare subsets such as regulatory T cells may have patterns not reflected. Autologous blood-rectal clonal overlap was significantly higher in ulcerative colitis patients than in controls, suggesting increased T cell trafficking to inflamed tissue. Rectal repertoire features separated controls, mild-moderate and acute severe colitis patients; acute severe colitis showed reduced rectal diversity due to clonal expansions. A couple of patients' blood samples yielded substantially fewer templates for technical reasons and were excluded from blood-rectal overlap analysis. Blood-derived T cells may have been included in the rectal pinch biopsies, particularly in patients with overt colitis.

Rearranged CDR3 beta regions were amplified from genomic DNA with multiplex V and J primers using the immunoSEQ TRB Survey service. To keep sequencing depth equal across samples, survey-level depth of up to 500,000 reads per sample was applied. The libraries were purified, combined into pools and sequenced with Illumina technology. The paper's processing steps were these. Productive clonality, sample overlap, pairwise scatters, CDR3 beta length, V/D/J gene usage and productiveness were all assessed with the immunoSEQ online tools. Calculated diversity was the number of unique rearrangements divided by total templates times 100; Shannon and Simpson indices were also computed. For principal component analysis, Z-score normalized data were analyzed with the R prcomp function and the ggbiplot package. Blood-rectal clonal overlap within each subject was quantified with Morisita's index. The table was pulled from immuneACCESS by TCRdb, which kept in-frame rearrangements only. Such tables lose some clones; where checked, under half of the loss comes from unresolved V genes, and the rest has no known cause. V, J and clone size are those of that table, while D and trimming were read from the DNA. Within this sample are 36,000 or so clones, with around three quarters of them counted one time only. The biggest ten clones account for 0.74% of the sample.

CDR3 length: 14 amino acids, cysteine to phenylalanine. Left in the record is the CDR3 DNA by itself, 42 bases read in frame from the first base. Deletion took 2 bases off V and 5 bases off J, with a span of 11 bases between the germline ends. The germline V gene encodes CDR1 MNHEY and CDR2 SMNVEV (reference sequence). The chain couples TRBV27 to TRBJ2-3; TRBD2 is a possible D gene, resting on 5 matching bases. This clonotype was sampled from a boy younger than 18 with moderate ulcerative colitis. The sequenced sample was gut tissue. Here is the DNA: TGTGCCAGCAGTTTACGGCTAGCCGTAGATACGCAGTATTTT. Its amino acids are CASSLRLAVDTQYF.